This passage covers 10 T cell receptor beta chains from one sample sequenced in a study of identical twins. Using its own MiXCR run on the 5' RACE reads, TCRdb lists one record per CDR3 protein. The sample lists about 690,000 distinct CDR3 sequences; around 6% were seen once. Sequencing was performed on naive T cells sorted from blood. These receptors were collected from a man aged 18 to 29 in good health.

The chain uses TRBV20-1 and TRBJ2-7; the D gene is possibly TRBD1 (5 bases). The CDR3 has 15 amino acids. V shed 5 bases and J shed 0 bases, with 17 bases lying between them. Germline V lookup: CDR1 DFQATT, CDR2 SNEGSKA (reference sequence). CDR3 sequence reads: CSAPYPDSSSYEQYF. CDR3 nucleotide sequence: TGCAGTGCTCCTTACCCTGACAGCAGCTCCTACGAGCAGTACTTC.

J is TRBJ1-6 and V is TRBV12-3 or TRBV12-4, with D perhaps matching TRBD1 (6 bases). The CDR3 consists of 14 residues. Trimming removed 4 bases at V and 8 bases at J, with 12 bases between. CDR3 in amino acids: CASSSPDSHSPLHF. The CDR3 DNA reads TGTGCCAGCAGTTCCCCGGACAGCCATTCACCCCTCCACTTT.

The CDR3 DNA is TGTGCCAGCAGAAGGACAGGGGCCTACACCGGGGAGCTGTTTTTT. This encodes CASRRTGAYTGELFF. This chain joins TRBV7-6 and TRBJ2-2; the match to TRBD1 covers 9 bases. With V trimmed by 6 bases and J by 3 bases, 5 bases remained unmatched. Germline-derived CDR1 and CDR2 are SGHVS and FNYEAQ. This CDR3 spans 15 amino acids.

This clonotype was seen at least ten times. The genes are TRBV29-1 and TRBJ2-7, with TRBD1 as a possible D gene (6 bases). Germline V gene data show CDR1 as SQVTM and CDR2 as ANQGSEA. The CDR3 sequence is 13 residues long. V lost 6 bases, J lost 7 bases, and 19 bases lay in between. CDR3: CSVTRQARREQYF. Written as DNA, the CDR3 is TGCAGCGTGACGAGACAGGCCCGACGGGAGCAGTACTTC.

This clonotype has at least ten counts. The chain couples TRBV7-2 to TRBJ2-3, with 10 bases lining up with TRBD1. Germline loops: CDR1 SGHTA, CDR2 FQGNSA. This CDR3 comprises 15 residues. J was trimmed by 4 bases and V by 5 bases; bases with no gene match: 6. The CDR3 sequence is CASSRMTGGADTQYF. The CDR3 DNA reads TGTGCCAGCAGCCGGATGACAGGGGGCGCAGATACGCAGTATTTT.

This clonotype was seen at least ten times. The V call is TRBV20-1, the J call TRBJ2-7, with 7 bases lining up with TRBD1. J gave up 0 bases and V 5 bases, and 4 bases lay outside the gene matches. Germline CDR1 and CDR2: DFQATT and SNEGSKA (reference sequence). This CDR3 contains 13 residues. The CDR3 DNA is TGCAGTGCTCGCGCAGGGGGCTCCTACGAGCAGTACTTC. Translation gives CSARAGGSYEQYF.

The chain links TRBV14 to TRBJ2-1; D might be TRBD1 or TRBD2, each matching 5 bases. This CDR3 has 18 residues. Germline loops: CDR1 SGHDN, CDR2 FVKESK. The ends were cut back, 0 bases at V and 4 bases at J, with 19 bases in the middle. CDR3 coding DNA: TGTGCCAGCAGCCAAGAGTGGGGGTGGAAGAAGGGATACAATGAGCAGTTCTTC. Translating gives CASSQEWGWKKGYNEQFF.

The rearrangement uses TRBV2 and TRBJ2-1, with D perhaps matching TRBD1 or TRBD2 (6 bases each). CDR1 and CDR2 from the germline V gene are SNHLY and FYNNEI. The V end lost 4 bases, the J end lost 6 bases, and 13 bases lay between the germline ends. The CDR3 covers 14 residues. In DNA, the CDR3 is TGTGCCAGCAGTGGCCGCAGGGGAGGCAATGAGCAGTTCTTC. This gives the protein CASSGRRGGNEQFF.

This clonotype was counted at least ten times. V gene TRBV5-1 combines with J gene TRBJ2-3, with a possible D match to TRBD2 (5 bases). The CDR3 has 14 amino acids. V gave up 1 base and J gave up 5 bases, with 11 bases separating them. Per germline, CDR1 SGHRS and CDR2 YFSETQ. CDR3 residues: CASSLSLGRDTQYF. The CDR3 region has the DNA TGCGCCAGCAGCTTGTCATTAGGGAGAGATACGCAGTATTTT.

This clonotype has only a few counts. The chain carries TRBV6-1 and TRBJ1-6; D gene unclear. This CDR3 contains 13 residues. CDR1 and CDR2 (germline): MNHNS, SASEGT. The V end lost 6 bases, the J end lost 7 bases, and 10 bases lay between the germline ends. CDR3 bases: TGTGCCAGCAGCCGCACAGCCAATTCACCCCTCCACTTT. Its translation: CASSRTANSPLHF.